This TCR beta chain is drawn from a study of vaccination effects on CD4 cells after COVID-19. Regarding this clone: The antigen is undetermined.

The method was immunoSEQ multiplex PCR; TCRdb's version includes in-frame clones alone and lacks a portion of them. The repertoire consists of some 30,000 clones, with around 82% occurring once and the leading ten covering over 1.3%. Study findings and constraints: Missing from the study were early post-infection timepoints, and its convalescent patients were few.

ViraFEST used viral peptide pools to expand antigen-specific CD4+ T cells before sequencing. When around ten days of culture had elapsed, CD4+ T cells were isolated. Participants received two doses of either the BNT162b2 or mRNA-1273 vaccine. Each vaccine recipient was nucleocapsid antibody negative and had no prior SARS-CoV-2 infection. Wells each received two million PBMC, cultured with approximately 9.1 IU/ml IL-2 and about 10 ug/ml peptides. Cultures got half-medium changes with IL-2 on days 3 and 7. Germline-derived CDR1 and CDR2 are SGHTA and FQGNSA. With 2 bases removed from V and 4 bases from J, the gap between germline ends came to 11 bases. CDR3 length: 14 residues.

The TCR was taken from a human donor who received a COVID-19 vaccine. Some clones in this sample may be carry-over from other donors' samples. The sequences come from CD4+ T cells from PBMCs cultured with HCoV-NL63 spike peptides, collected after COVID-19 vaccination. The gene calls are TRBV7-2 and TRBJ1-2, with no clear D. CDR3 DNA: TGTGCCAGCAGCTTAACAGCGCTAGGCTATGGCTACACCTTC. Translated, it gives CASSLTALGYGYTF.